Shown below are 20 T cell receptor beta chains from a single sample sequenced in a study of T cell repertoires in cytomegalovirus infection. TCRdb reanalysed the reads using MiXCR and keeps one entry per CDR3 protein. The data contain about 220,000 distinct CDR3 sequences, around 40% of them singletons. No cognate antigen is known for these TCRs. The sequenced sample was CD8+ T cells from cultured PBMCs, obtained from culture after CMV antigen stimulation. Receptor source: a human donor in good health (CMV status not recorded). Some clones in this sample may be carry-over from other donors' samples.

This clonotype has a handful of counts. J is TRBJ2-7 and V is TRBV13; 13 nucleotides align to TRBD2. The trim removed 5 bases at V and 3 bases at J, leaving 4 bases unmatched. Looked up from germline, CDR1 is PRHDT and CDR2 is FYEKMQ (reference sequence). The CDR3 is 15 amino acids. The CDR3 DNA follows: TGTGCCAGCAGCCCTCGGACTAGCGGGGGCTACGAGCAGTACTTC. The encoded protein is CASSPRTSGGYEQYF.

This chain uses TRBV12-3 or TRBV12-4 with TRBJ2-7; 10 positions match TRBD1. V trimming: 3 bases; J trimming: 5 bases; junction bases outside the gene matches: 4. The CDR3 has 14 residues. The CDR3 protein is CASSLRQGANEQYF. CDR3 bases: TGTGCCAGCAGTTTGAGACAGGGGGCCAACGAGCAGTACTTC.

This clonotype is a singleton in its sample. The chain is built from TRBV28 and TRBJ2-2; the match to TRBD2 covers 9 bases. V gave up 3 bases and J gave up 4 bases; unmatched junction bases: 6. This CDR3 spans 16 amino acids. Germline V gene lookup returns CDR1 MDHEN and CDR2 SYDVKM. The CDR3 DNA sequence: TGTGCCAGCAGTTTGCGACTAGCGGAGCGCACCGGGGAGCTGTTTTTT. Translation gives CASSLRLAERTGELFF.

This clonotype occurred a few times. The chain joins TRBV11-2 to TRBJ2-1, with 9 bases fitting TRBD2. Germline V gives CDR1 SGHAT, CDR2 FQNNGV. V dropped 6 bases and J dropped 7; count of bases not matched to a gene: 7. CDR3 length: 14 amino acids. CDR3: CASRLAGSGNEQFF. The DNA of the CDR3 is TGTGCCAGCAGGCTAGCGGGATCGGGGAATGAGCAGTTCTTC.

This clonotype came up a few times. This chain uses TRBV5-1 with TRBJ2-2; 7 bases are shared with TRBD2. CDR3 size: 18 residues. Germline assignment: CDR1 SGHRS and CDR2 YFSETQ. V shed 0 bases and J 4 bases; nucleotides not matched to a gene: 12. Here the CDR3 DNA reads TGCGCCAGCAGCTTGGACCCGCGGGAGAGAGTGCCCACCGGGGAGCTGTTTTTT. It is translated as CASSLDPRERVPTGELFF.

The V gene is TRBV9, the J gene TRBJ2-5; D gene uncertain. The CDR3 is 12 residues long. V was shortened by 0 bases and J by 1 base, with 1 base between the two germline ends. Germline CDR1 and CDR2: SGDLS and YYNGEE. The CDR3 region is CASSVGQETQYF. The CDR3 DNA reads TGTGCCAGCAGCGTAGGCCAAGAGACCCAGTACTTC.

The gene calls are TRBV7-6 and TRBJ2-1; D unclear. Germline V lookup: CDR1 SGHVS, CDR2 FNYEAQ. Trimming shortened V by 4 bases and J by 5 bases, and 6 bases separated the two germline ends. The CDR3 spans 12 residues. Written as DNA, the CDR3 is TGTGCCAGCAGCTCCGCCCACAATGAGCAGTTCTTC. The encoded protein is CASSSAHNEQFF. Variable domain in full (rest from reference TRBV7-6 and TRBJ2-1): GAGVSQSPRYKVTKRGQDVALRCDPISGHVSLYWYRQALGQGPEFLTYFNYEAQQDKSGLPNDRFSAERPEGSISTLTIQRTEQRDSAMYRCASSSAHNEQFFGPGTRLTVL.

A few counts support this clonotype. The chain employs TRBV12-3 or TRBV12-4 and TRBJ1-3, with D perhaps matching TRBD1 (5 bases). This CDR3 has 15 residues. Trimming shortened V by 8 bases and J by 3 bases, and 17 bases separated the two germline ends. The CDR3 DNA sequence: TGTGCCAGCGATCTGCGGGGCACGGGTGGAAACACCATATATTTT. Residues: CASDLRGTGGNTIYF.

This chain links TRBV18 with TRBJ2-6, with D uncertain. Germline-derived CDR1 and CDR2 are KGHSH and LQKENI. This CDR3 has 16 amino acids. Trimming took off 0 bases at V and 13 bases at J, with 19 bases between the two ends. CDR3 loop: CASSPPYRTNARVLTF. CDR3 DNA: TGTGCCAGCTCACCACCGTATCGGACCAACGCCAGAGTCCTGACTTTC.

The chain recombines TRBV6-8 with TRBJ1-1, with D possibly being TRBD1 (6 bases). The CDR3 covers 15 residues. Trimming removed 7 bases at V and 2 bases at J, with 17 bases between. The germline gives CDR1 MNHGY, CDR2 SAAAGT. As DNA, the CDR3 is TGTGCCAGCACCGACAACAGGGAAACAAACACTGAAGCTTTCTTT. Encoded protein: CASTDNRETNTEAFF.

The CDR3 loop is CAISPGQGASNQPQHF. The CDR3 DNA follows: TGTGCCATCAGCCCCGGACAGGGGGCGAGCAATCAGCCCCAGCATTTT. The chain has TRBV10-3 and TRBJ1-5; 11 positions agree with TRBD1. V shed 6 bases, J shed 1 base, and the junction held 5 bases outside the gene matches. CDR1 and CDR2 (germline): ENHRY, SYGVKD. The CDR3 runs 16 residues.

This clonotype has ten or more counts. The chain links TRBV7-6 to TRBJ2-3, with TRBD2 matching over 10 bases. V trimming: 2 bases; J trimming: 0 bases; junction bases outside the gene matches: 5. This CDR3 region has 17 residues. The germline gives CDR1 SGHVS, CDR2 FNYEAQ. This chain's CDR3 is CASSLSGLAASTDTQYF. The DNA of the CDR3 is TGTGCCAGCAGCTTATCCGGACTAGCGGCTAGCACAGATACGCAGTATTTT.

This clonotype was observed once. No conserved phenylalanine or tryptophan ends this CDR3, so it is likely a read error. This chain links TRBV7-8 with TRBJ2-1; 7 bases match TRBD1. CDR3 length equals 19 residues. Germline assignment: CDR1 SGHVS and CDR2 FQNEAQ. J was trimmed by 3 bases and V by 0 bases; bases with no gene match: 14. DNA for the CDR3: TGTGCCAGCAGCTTAGCTCGAGGCTCCACGGGACAGAGCTACAATGAGCAGTTCTCC. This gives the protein CASSLARGSTGQSYNEQFS.

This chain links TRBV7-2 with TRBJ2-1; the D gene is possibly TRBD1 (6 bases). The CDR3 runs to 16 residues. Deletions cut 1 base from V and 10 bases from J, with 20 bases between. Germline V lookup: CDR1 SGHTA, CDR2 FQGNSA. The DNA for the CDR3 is TGTGCCAGCAGCTTAGAGGGGACACCGATGCATTTAGAGCAGTTCTTC. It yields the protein CASSLEGTPMHLEQFF. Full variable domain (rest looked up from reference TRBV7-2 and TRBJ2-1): GAGVSQSPSNKVTEKGKDVELRCDPISGHTALYWYRQSLGQGLEFLIYFQGNSAPDKSGLPSDRFSAERTGGSVSTLTIQRTQQEDSAVYLCASSLEGTPMHLEQFFGPGTRLTVL.

CDR3 DNA sequence: TGTGCCAGCAGTATCACAGTGAACAATGAGCAGTTCTTC. Protein sequence: CASSITVNNEQFF. The chain recombines TRBV27 with TRBJ2-1, with D unresolved. The CDR3 consists of 13 residues. The V gene lost 5 bases and the J gene lost 5 bases, with 10 bases spanning the gap. Germline lookup yields CDR1 MNHEY and CDR2 SMNVEV (reference sequence).

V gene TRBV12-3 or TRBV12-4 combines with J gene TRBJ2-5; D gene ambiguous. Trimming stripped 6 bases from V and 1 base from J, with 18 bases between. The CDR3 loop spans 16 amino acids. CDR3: CASRHLGFGPQETQYF. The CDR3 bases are TGTGCCAGCAGACACTTGGGATTTGGGCCCCAAGAGACCCAGTACTTC.

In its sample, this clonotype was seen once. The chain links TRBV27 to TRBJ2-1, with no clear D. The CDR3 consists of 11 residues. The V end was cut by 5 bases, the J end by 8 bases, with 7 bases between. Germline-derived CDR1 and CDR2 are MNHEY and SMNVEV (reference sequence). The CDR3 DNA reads TGTGCCAGCAGTACCCTATATGAGCAGTTCTTC. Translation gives CASSTLYEQFF.

In DNA, the CDR3 is TGTGCCAGCAGTGACCTAGGGATTGTCGGAGAGACCCAGTACTTC. This translates into CASSDLGIVGETQYF. The V call is TRBV6-1, the J call TRBJ2-5, with D uncertain. V lost 3 bases, J lost 4 bases, and 15 bases lay in between. CDR1 MNHNS and CDR2 SASEGT come from the germline V gene. This CDR3 is built from 15 residues.

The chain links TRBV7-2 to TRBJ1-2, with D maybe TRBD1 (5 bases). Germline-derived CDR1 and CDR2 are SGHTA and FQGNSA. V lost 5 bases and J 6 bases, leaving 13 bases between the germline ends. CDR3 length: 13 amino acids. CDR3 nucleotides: TGTGCCAGCAGCCCTCAGGGAGGGAATGGCTACACCTTC. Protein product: CASSPQGGNGYTF.

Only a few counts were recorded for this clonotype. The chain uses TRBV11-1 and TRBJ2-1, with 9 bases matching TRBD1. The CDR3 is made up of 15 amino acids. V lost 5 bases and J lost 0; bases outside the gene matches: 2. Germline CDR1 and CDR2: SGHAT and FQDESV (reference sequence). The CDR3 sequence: CASSRTGDSYNEQFF. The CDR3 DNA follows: TGTGCCAGCAGCCGGACAGGGGACTCCTACAATGAGCAGTTCTTC.